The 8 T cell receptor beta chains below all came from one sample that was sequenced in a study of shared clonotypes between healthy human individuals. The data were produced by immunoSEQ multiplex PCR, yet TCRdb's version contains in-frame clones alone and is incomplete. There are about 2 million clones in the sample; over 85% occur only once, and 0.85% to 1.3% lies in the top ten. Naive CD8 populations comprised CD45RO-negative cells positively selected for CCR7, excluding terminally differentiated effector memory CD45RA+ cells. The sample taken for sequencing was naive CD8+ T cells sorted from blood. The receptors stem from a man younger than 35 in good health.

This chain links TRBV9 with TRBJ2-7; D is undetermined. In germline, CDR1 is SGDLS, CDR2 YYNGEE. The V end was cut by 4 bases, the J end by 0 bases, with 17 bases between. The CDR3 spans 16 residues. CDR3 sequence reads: CASSSSPTVSSYEQYF. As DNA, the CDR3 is TGTGCCAGCAGCTCAAGCCCCACAGTGAGCTCCTACGAGCAGTACTTC. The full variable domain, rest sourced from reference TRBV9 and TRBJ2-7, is DSGVTQTPKHLITATGQRVTLRCSPRSGDLSVYWYQQSLDQGLQFLIQYYNGEERAKGNILERFSAQQFPDLHSELNLSSLELGDSALYFCASSSSPTVSSYEQYFGPGTRLTVT.

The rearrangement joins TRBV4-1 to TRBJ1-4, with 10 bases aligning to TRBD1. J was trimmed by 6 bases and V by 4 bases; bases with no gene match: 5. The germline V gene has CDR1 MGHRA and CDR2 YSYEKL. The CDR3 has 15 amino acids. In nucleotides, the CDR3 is TGCGCCAGCAGCCTACGACAGGGGGCGCATGAAAAACTGTTTTTT. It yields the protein CASSLRQGAHEKLFF.

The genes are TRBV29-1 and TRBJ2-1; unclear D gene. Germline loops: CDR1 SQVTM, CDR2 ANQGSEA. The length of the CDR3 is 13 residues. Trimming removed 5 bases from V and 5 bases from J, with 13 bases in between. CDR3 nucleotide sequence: TGCAGCGTTATTCCCGTATCTAACAATGAGCAGTTCTTC. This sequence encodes CSVIPVSNNEQFF.

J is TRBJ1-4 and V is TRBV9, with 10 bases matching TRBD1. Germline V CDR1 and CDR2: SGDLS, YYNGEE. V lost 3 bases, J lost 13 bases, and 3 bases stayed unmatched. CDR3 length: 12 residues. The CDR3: CASSGQGARLFF. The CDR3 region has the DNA TGTGCCAGCAGCGGACAGGGGGCTAGACTGTTTTTT.

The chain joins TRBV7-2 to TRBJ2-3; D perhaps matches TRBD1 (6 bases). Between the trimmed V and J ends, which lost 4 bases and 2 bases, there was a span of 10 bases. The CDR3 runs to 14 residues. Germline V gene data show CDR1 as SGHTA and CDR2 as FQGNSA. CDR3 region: CASSSRGSTDTQYF. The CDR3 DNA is TGTGCCAGCAGCTCCAGGGGCTCCACAGATACGCAGTATTTT.

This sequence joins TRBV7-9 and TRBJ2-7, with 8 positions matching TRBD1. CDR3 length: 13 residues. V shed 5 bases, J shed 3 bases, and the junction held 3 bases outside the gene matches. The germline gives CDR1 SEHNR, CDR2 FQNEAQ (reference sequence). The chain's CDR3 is CASSTGQDYEQYF. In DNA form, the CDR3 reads TGTGCCAGCAGCACGGGACAGGACTACGAGCAGTACTTC.

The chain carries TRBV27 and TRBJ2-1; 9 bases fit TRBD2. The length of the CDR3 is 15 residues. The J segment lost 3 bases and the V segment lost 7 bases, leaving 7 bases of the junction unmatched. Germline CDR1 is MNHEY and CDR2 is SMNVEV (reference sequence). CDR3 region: CASKVAGEGYNEQFF. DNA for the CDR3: TGTGCCAGCAAAGTAGCGGGAGAGGGCTACAATGAGCAGTTCTTC.

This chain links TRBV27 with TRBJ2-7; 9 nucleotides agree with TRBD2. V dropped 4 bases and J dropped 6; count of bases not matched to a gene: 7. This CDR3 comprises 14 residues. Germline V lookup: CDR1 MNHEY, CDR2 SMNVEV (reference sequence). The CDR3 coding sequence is TGTGCCAGCAGTTGGGCGGGAGGGCCAGGCGAGCAGTACTTC. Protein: CASSWAGGPGEQYF.